This TCR beta chain was captured by sequencing in a study of identical twins. A universal primer site came from template switching; cDNA carried unique molecular identifiers. TCRdb re-derived calls from the 5' RACE reads in MiXCR, one entry per CDR3 protein. Here the sample spans fewer than 250,000 distinct CDR3 sequences, around a tenth being singletons. The junction had 2 bases not matched to a gene; V was cut back by 2 bases and J by 4 bases. CDR3 length equals 13 residues. CDR1 is SGHTS and CDR2 is YDEGEE in the germline V gene. The J gene is TRBJ2-5, the V gene TRBV5-8; 7 bases fit TRBD2. The material sequenced was memory (CD45RO+) T cells sorted from blood. This clonotype was obtained from a woman aged 18-29 years in good health. In DNA form, the CDR3 reads TGTGCCAGCAGCTTTACGGGGGGAGAGACCCAGTACTTC. This gives the protein CASSFTGGETQYF.